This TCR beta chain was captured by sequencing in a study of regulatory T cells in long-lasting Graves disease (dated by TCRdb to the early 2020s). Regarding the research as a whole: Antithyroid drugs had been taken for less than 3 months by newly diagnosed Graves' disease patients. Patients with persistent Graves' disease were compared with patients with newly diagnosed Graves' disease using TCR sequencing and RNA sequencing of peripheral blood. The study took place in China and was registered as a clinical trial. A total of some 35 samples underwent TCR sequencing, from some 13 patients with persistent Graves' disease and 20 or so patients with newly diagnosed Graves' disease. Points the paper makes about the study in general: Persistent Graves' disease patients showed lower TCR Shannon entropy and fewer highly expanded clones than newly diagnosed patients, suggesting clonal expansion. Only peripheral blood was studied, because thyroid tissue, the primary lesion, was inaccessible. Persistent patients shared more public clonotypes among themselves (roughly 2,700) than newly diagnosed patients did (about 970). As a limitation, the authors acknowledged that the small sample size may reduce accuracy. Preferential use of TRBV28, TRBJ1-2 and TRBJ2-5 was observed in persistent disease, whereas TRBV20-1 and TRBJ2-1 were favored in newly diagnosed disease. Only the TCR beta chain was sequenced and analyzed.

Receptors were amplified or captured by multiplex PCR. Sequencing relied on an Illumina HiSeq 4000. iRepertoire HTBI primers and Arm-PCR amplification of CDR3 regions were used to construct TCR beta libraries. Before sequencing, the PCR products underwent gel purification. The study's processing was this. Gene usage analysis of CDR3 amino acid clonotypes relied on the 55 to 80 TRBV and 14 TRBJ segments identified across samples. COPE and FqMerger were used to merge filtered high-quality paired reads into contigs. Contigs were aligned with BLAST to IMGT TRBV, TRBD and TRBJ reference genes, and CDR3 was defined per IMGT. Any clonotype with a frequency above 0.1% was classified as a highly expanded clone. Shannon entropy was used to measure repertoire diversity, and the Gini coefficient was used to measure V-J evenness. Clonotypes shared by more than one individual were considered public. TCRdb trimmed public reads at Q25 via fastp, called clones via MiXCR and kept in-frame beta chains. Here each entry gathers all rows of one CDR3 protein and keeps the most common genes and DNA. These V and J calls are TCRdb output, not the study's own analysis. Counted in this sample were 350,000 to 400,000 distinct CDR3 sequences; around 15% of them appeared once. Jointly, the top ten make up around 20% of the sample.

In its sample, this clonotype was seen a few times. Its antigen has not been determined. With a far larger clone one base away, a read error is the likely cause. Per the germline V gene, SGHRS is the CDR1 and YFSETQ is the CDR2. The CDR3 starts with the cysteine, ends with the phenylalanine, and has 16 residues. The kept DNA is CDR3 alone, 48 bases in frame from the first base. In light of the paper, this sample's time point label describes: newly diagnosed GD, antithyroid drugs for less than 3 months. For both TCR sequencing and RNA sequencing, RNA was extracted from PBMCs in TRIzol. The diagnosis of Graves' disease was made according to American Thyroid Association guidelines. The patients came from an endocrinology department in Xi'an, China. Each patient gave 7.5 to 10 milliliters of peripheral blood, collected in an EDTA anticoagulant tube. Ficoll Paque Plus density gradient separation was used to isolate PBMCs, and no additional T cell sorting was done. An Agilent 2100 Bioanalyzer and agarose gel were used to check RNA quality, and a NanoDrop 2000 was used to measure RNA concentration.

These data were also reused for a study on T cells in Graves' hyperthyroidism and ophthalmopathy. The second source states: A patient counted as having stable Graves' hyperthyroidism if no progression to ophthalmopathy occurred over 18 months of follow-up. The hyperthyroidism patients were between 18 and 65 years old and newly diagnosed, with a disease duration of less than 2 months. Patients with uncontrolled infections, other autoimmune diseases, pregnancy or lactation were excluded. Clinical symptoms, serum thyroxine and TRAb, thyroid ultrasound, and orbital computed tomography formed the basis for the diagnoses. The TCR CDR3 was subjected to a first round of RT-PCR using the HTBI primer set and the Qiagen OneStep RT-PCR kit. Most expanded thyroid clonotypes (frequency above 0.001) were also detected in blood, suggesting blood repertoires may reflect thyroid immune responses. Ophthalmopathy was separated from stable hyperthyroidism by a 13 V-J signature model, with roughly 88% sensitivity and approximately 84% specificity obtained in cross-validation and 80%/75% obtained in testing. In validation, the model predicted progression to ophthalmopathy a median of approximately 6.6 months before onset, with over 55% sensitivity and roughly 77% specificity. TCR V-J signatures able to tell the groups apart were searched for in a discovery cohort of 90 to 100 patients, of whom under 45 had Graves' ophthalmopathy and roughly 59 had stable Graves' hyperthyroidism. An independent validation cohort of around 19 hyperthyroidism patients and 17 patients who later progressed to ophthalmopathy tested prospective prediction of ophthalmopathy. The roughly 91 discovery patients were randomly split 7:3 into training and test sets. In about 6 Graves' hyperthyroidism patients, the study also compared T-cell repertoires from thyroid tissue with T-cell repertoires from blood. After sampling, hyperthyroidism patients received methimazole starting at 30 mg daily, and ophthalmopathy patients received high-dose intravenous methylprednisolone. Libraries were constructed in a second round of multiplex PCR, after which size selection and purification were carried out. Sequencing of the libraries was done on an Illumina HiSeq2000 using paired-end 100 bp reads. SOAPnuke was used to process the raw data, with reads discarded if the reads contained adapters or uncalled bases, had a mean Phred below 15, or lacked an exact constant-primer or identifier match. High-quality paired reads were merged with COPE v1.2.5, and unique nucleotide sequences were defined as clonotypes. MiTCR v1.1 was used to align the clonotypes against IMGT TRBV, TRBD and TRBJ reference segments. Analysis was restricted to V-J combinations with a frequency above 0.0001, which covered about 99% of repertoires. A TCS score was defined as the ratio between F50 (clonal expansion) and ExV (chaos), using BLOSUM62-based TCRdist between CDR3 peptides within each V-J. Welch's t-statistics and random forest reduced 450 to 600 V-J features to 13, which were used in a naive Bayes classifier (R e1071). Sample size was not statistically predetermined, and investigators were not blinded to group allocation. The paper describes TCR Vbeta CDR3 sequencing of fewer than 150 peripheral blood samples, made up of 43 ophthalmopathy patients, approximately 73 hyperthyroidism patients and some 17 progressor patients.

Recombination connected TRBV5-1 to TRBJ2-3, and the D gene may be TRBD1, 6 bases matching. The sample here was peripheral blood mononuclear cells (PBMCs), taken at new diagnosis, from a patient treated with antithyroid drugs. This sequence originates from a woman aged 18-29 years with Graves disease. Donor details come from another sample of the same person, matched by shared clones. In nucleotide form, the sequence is TGCGCCAGCAGCTTGGTAGTCTGGGGGCAAGACAATGAGCAGTCCTTC. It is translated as CASSLVVWGQDNEQSF.